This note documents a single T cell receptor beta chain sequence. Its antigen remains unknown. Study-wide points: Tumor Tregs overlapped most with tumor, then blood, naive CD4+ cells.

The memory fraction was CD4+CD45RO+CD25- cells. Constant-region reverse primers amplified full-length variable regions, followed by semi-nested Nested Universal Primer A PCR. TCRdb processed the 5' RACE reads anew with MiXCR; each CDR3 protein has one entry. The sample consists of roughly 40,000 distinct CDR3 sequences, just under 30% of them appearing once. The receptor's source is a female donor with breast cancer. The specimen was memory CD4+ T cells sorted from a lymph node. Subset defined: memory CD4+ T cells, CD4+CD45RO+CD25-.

CDR3 residues: CASSQGQGLTEAFF. The CDR3 DNA follows: TGCGCCAGCAGCCAAGGACAGGGTTTGACTGAAGCTTTCTTT. The chain uses TRBV4-1 and TRBJ1-1, with 7 bases fitting TRBD1. The trim removed 1 base at V and 5 bases at J, leaving 4 bases unmatched. The CDR3 spans 14 residues. Germline-derived CDR1 and CDR2 are MGHRA and YSYEKL.